The 27 T cell receptor beta chains listed next were all sequenced from one sample in a study of T cell changes during pregnancy in multiple sclerosis. The method was immunoSEQ multiplex PCR; TCRdb's version includes in-frame clones alone and lacks a portion of them. The sample has about 61,000 clones; about 90% are singletons. The material sequenced was peripheral blood, taken in the first trimester of pregnancy. All receptors derive from a female donor in good health, enrolled as a control in a pregnancy study.

This CDR3 reads CASSPNRGLNEKLFF. In nucleotides, the CDR3 is TGTGCCAGCAGCCCAAACAGGGGACTTAATGAAAAACTGTTTTTT. The chain uses TRBV7-6 and TRBJ1-4, with 7 positions matching TRBD1. Germline CDR1 reads SGHVS; CDR2 reads FNYEAQ. Trimming cost V 5 bases and J 4 bases; bases outside gene matches: 7. The CDR3 spans 15 residues. Complete variable domain (other parts from reference TRBV7-6 and TRBJ1-4): GAGVSQSPRYKVTKRGQDVALRCDPISGHVSLYWYRQALGQGPEFLTYFNYEAQQDKSGLPNDRFSAERPEGSISTLTIQRTEQRDSAMYRCASSPNRGLNEKLFFGSGTQLSVL.

This rearrangement joins TRBV30 to TRBJ1-5, with 7 bases that match TRBD1. The CDR3 sequence is 14 residues long. Unmatched junction bases numbered 8, after V lost 0 bases and J lost 9 bases. Germline CDR1 reads GTSNPN; CDR2 reads SVGIG (reference sequence). This CDR3 is CAWSVGTVGGPQHF. The CDR3 DNA follows: TGTGCCTGGAGTGTTGGGACAGTCGGAGGGCCCCAGCATTTT.

This chain uses TRBV6-5 with TRBJ2-3, with 8 bases matching TRBD2. CDR1 is MNHEY and CDR2 is SVGAGI in the germline V gene. The CDR3 is made up of 14 amino acids. J was trimmed by 2 bases and V by 7 bases; bases with no gene match: 5. The CDR3 coding sequence is TGTGCCAGCAAGCGGGGGAGCTACACAGATACGCAGTATTTT. Translation gives CASKRGSYTDTQYF.

The chain carries TRBV29-1 and TRBJ2-2; D gene ambiguous. V lost 5 bases to trimming and J lost 9 bases, with 4 bases between them. Per germline, CDR1 SQVTM and CDR2 ANQGSEA. The CDR3 has 9 amino acids. This CDR3 reads CSVRRELFF. Here the CDR3 DNA reads TGCAGCGTTCGTAGGGAGCTGTTTTTT.

The chain is built from TRBV19 and TRBJ2-7, with 8 bases fitting TRBD1. CDR1 is LNHDA, CDR2 SQIVND, per germline (reference sequence). Trimming cost V 7 bases and J 5 bases; bases outside gene matches: 7. The length of the CDR3 is 13 residues. The DNA for the CDR3 is TGTGCCAGTACAGGGACAGGACCCCACGAGCAGTACTTC. Translation gives CASTGTGPHEQYF.

This chain uses TRBV5-8 with TRBJ1-3; 7 bases align to TRBD1. The germline CDR1 and CDR2 sequences are SGHTS and YDEGEE. CDR3 size: 19 residues. V shed 2 bases, J shed 2 bases, and the junction held 16 bases outside the gene matches. The CDR3 loop is CASSFWVGLQGIPGNTIYF. For the CDR3, the DNA is TGTGCCAGCAGCTTTTGGGTTGGTCTACAGGGGATCCCTGGAAACACCATATATTTT.

V usage is TRBV27 and J usage is TRBJ1-1; 8 bases line up with TRBD1. J gave up 7 bases and V 7 bases, and 14 bases lay outside the gene matches. Germline lookup yields CDR1 MNHEY and CDR2 SMNVEV (reference sequence). This CDR3 has 15 amino acids. CDR3 loop: CASNLNGQGRGEAFF. The CDR3, as DNA: TGTGCCAGCAACCTGAACGGACAGGGACGGGGTGAAGCTTTCTTT.

This chain joins TRBV27 and TRBJ1-2, with 7 positions matching TRBD1. Trimming took 10 bases from V and 1 from J; bases not matched to a gene: 9. The CDR3 runs to 14 residues. In germline, CDR1 is MNHEY, CDR2 SMNVEV (reference sequence). CDR3 nucleotides: TGTGCCACCGGAGTCTGGGACAGTAACTATGGCTACACCTTC. Translated: CATGVWDSNYGYTF.

The V and J genes are TRBV2 and TRBJ1-6; D is unresolved. The CDR3 runs to 10 residues. V lost 6 bases and J lost 16, with 10 bases in between. Germline V lookup: CDR1 SNHLY, CDR2 FYNNEI. The CDR3: CASRGVLLHF. The CDR3 DNA is TGTGCCAGCAGGGGAGTATTGCTCCACTTT.

The chain recombines TRBV4-3 with TRBJ1-4, with 9 bases matching TRBD1. The CDR3 has 19 amino acids. Germline V lookup: CDR1 LGHNA, CDR2 YSLEER. V was pared by 1 base and J by 3 bases, with 12 bases of the junction left unmatched. CDR3 region: CASSQVRTGAKGANEKLFF. The DNA of the CDR3 is TGCGCCAGCAGCCAAGTCCGGACAGGGGCTAAAGGTGCTAATGAAAAACTGTTTTTT.

The table lists this clone with a count of one. The chain employs TRBV18 and TRBJ1-6, with TRBD1 as a possible D gene (5 bases). This CDR3 is 18 amino acids long. V dropped 6 bases and J dropped 5 bases, with 23 bases sitting between them. Germline V gene data show CDR1 as KGHSH and CDR2 as LQKENI. The DNA of the CDR3 is TGTGCCAGCTCCCCCTCCGGGACTGCCGTTTTTAATAATTCACCCCTCCACTTT. Translating gives CASSPSGTAVFNNSPLHF.

The chain links TRBV9 to TRBJ2-1; tentative D call: TRBD2 (6 bases). V was clipped by 3 bases and J by 0 bases, with 13 bases between them. The CDR3 is 16 amino acids. Germline-derived CDR1 and CDR2 are SGDLS and YYNGEE. The chain's CDR3 is CASSDRGGISYNEQFF. The DNA of the CDR3 is TGTGCCAGCAGCGACCGTGGGGGGATCTCCTACAATGAGCAGTTCTTC.

The V and J genes are TRBV7-3 and TRBJ1-2; weak D call: TRBD1 (5 bases). Looked up from germline, CDR1 is SGHTA and CDR2 is FQGTGA. CDR3 length: 14 amino acids. The V gene lost 2 bases and the J gene lost 5 bases, with 12 bases spanning the gap. The CDR3 bases are TGTGCCAGCAGCTTAGGGCAGGGCCTATATGGCTACACCTTC. Its translation is CASSLGQGLYGYTF.

This clone was recorded only once. The rearrangement links TRBV7-2 to TRBJ2-4, with TRBD1 matching over 10 bases. This CDR3 contains 16 residues. CDR1 SGHTA and CDR2 FQGNSA come from the germline V gene. J was trimmed by 7 bases and V by 4 bases; bases with no gene match: 10. The DNA for the CDR3 is TGTGCCAGCAGCTACAGACAGGGGGCCTTAGGGAACATTCAGTACTTC. It codes for CASSYRQGALGNIQYF.

This sequence joins TRBV7-2 and TRBJ1-6; 7 bases match TRBD1. V trimming: 5 bases; J trimming: 6 bases; junction bases outside the gene matches: 7. Germline V CDR1 and CDR2: SGHTA, FQGNSA. The CDR3 loop spans 15 amino acids. CDR3 sequence: CASSRATGINSPLHF. DNA of the CDR3: TGTGCCAGCAGCCGGGCGACAGGGATTAATTCACCCCTCCACTTT.

This chain uses TRBV6-1 with TRBJ2-5; D remains ambiguous. Trimming removed 4 bases at V and 5 bases at J, with 8 bases between. Germline CDR1 is MNHNS and CDR2 is SASEGT. The length of the CDR3 is 12 residues. In DNA, the CDR3 is TGTGCCAGCAGTGCCCGCGAGGAGACCCAGTACTTC. This codes for CASSAREETQYF.

This clone appeared once. The V gene is TRBV7-9, the J gene TRBJ1-4; 8 bases fit TRBD1. V lost 1 base, J lost 8 bases, and 6 bases stayed unmatched. The V gene's germline CDR1 is SEHNR and CDR2 FQNEAQ (reference sequence). This CDR3 contains 15 residues. The CDR3 region is CASSLVDRVGEKLFF. DNA for the CDR3: TGTGCCAGCAGCTTAGTGGACAGGGTAGGCGAAAAACTGTTTTTT.

V usage is TRBV4-3 and J usage is TRBJ2-1, with 12 bases that match TRBD2. The germline V gene encodes CDR1 LGHNA and CDR2 YSLEER. CDR3 length: 15 amino acids. Unmatched junction bases numbered 2, after V lost 1 base and J lost 7 bases. CDR3 loop: CASSQASGGANEQFF. The CDR3, as DNA: TGCGCCAGCAGCCAAGCTAGCGGGGGGGCGAATGAGCAGTTCTTC.

The chain joins TRBV5-6 to TRBJ1-2; tentatively, D is TRBD1 (6 bases). Germline CDR1 is SGHDT and CDR2 is YYEEEE. V was shortened by 0 bases and J by 6 bases, with 21 bases between the two germline ends. The CDR3 is 17 residues long. The CDR3 sequence: CASSLAYLGAFKNGYTF. The DNA of the CDR3 is TGTGCCAGCAGCTTGGCCTACTTGGGGGCTTTTAAGAATGGCTACACCTTC.

V usage is TRBV15 and J usage is TRBJ2-5; the D gene is possibly TRBD1 (5 bases). The V gene's germline CDR1 is LNHNV and CDR2 YYDKDF (reference sequence). The CDR3 has 15 residues. V was pared by 0 bases and J by 4 bases, with 12 bases between. The CDR3 region is CATSRELGRVETQYF. The CDR3 nucleotides are TGTGCCACCAGCAGAGAATTGGGCAGGGTAGAGACCCAGTACTTC.

In this sample, this clone turned up a few times. The rearrangement uses TRBV7-9 and TRBJ2-4, with no clear D. Deletions cut 5 bases from V and 7 bases from J, with 15 bases between. CDR1 and CDR2 from the germline V gene are SEHNR and FQNEAQ (reference sequence). This CDR3 region has 14 residues. This CDR3 is CASSPRVALNIQYF. The CDR3 nucleotides are TGTGCCAGCAGCCCCCGGGTTGCGTTGAACATTCAGTACTTC.

Points on this clone: One end of the junction varies from germline; a read error may be responsible. The gene calls are TRBV7-3 and TRBJ1-2; D is unresolved. Per the germline V gene, CDR1 is SGHTA and CDR2 is FQGTGA. The CDR3 totals 10 residues. The CDR3 DNA follows: TGTGCCAGCAGCCAAGACGCGGGGTACTTC. Its protein is CASSQDAGYF.

The chain uses TRBV9 and TRBJ1-2; D is possibly TRBD1 (5 bases). V gave up 0 bases and J gave up 7 bases, with 16 bases separating them. The CDR3 spans 15 residues. Germline values: CDR1 SGDLS, CDR2 YYNGEE. The CDR3 DNA is TGTGCCAGCAGCGTAGGAGTGGGAGGGGTCTCTGGCTACACCTTC. It codes for CASSVGVGGVSGYTF.

The chain has TRBV4-2 and TRBJ2-1, with 7 bases identical to TRBD1. There are 15 residues in the CDR3. CDR1 and CDR2 from the germline V gene are LGHNA and YNFKEQ. Germline trimming cut 4 bases from V and 3 bases from J; bases unmatched to any gene: 6. CDR3 in DNA: TGTGCCAGCAGCCGAGACCGGGACAGCTACAATGAGCAGTTCTTC. Its translation is CASSRDRDSYNEQFF.

The V and J genes are TRBV5-1 and TRBJ2-7, with 8 bases identical to TRBD2. The junction had 6 bases not matched to a gene; V was cut back by 0 bases and J by 4 bases. This CDR3 has 15 residues. The germline CDR1 and CDR2 sequences are SGHRS and YFSETQ. The CDR3 is CASSLVPSGQYEQYF. Written as DNA, the CDR3 is TGCGCCAGCAGCTTGGTTCCTAGCGGGCAATACGAGCAGTACTTC.

This clone came up a few times. The chain has TRBV5-4 and TRBJ2-6; D might be TRBD2 (5 bases). CDR1 SGHNT and CDR2 YYREEE come from the germline V gene (reference sequence). V dropped 4 bases and J dropped 0 bases, with 11 bases sitting between them. The CDR3 contains 16 residues. In DNA form, the CDR3 reads TGTGCCAGCAGCCCATGGACTGTCTCTGGGGCCAACGTCCTGACTTTC. This codes for CASSPWTVSGANVLTF.

The V call is TRBV5-1, the J call TRBJ1-4, with 7 bases aligning to TRBD1. Germline lookup yields CDR1 SGHRS and CDR2 YFSETQ. The CDR3 totals 15 residues. The junction had 8 bases not matched to a gene; V was cut back by 4 bases and J by 5 bases. The CDR3 reads CASSAGGGQNEKLFF. CDR3 bases: TGCGCCAGCAGCGCCGGGGGGGGACAGAATGAAAAACTGTTTTTT. The whole variable domain, filled in from reference TRBV5-1 and TRBJ1-4, reads KAGVTQTPRYLIKTRGQQVTLSCSPISGHRSVSWYQQTPGQGLQFLFEYFSETQRNKGNFPGRFSGRQFSNSRSEMNVSTLELGDSALYLCASSAGGGQNEKLFFGSGTQLSVL.